A selection of T cell receptor beta chains follows, all from one sample in a study of shared clonotypes between healthy human individuals. Assay: immunoSEQ multiplex PCR; the TCRdb copy retains only in-frame clones and omits some. The table has about 1.1 million clones, roughly 80% seen once; the top ten hold about 0.89%. Sequenced material: memory CD4+ T cells from PBMCs. All receptors come from a man younger than 35 in good health. Some clones in this sample may be carry-over from other donors' samples. The CDR3 runs from the conserved cysteine through the conserved F or W. Rows give clone size only sometimes, using once, few, many, or a class for an expanded clone.

CDR3	V	J	size
CASSPLSSPYNEQFF	TRBV11-3	TRBJ2-1	-
CASRGSGVPHF	TRBV7-2	TRBJ1-6	-
CASSPKQGTPTNEKLFF	TRBV18	TRBJ1-4	-
CASHRSTRTNQPQHF	TRBV19	TRBJ1-5	-
CASSSLGGTDTQYF	TRBV27	TRBJ2-3	-
CASSYGGSEAFF	TRBV6-6	TRBJ1-1	few
CASRINYGYTF	TRBV28	TRBJ1-2	-
CASSLAQGGDTQYF	TRBV7-3	TRBJ2-3	-
CASSPPVSSVTGELFF	TRBV18	TRBJ2-2	-
CASSLASKGAWGATQYF	TRBV7-2	TRBJ2-3	-
CSVEDRGGTEAFF	TRBV29-1	TRBJ1-1	-
CASSLGQNEKLFF	TRBV5-1	TRBJ1-4	-
CASSLSGGRTEAFF	TRBV7-9	TRBJ1-1	-
CASLQNPGLSFGEQFF	TRBV5-6	TRBJ2-1	-
CASSLGGTSGFNEQFF	TRBV5-4	TRBJ2-1	-
CASSSRAPGPDTQYF	TRBV27	TRBJ2-3	-
CASSLTGMVGELFF	TRBV7-8	TRBJ2-2	-
CASSLSEGKQYF	TRBV11-1	TRBJ2-7	-
CASSLGRSMNTEAFF	TRBV11-3	TRBJ1-1	many
CASSHQGSGNQPQHF	TRBV28	TRBJ1-5	-